One and the same sample provided the 15 T cell receptor beta chains below, sequenced in a study of long-term antiretroviral therapy in people with HIV. Sequencing used immunoSEQ v3.0 at survey level. Method: immunoSEQ multiplex PCR; TCRdb's copy keeps in-frame clones and lacks some. This repertoire shows 26,000 or so clones, 88% found once; its top ten account for 4.1%. The starting material was unsorted PBMCs, obtained 0.5 years after starting antiretroviral therapy. These receptors came from a woman under 30 with HIV.

The chain combines TRBV5-4 with TRBJ2-6; D possibly corresponds to TRBD2 (5 bases). Germline CDR1 SGHNT, CDR2 YYREEE (reference sequence). The CDR3 contains 17 residues. V lost 3 bases and J 2 bases, leaving 15 bases between the germline ends. The CDR3 protein is CASSWETGRAGANVLTF. The CDR3 bases are TGTGCCAGCAGCTGGGAGACGGGCCGGGCTGGGGCCAACGTCCTGACTTTC. Combining the CDR3 with reference TRBV5-4 and TRBJ2-6 gives the whole variable domain ETGVTQSPTHLIKTRGQQVTLRCSSQSGHNTVSWYQQALGQGPQFIFQYYREEENGRGNFPPRFSGLQFPNYSSELNVNALELDDSALYLCASSWETGRAGANVLTFGAGSRLTVL.

The chain links TRBV15 to TRBJ1-5, with D possibly matching TRBD1 (5 bases). The length of the CDR3 is 15 residues. V lost 0 bases to trimming and J lost 3 bases, with 9 bases between them. The germline V gene has CDR1 LNHNV and CDR2 YYDKDF (reference sequence). The CDR3 DNA is TGTGCCACCAGCAGAGATCCAGGGTTCAATCAGCCCCAGCATTTT. Its translation is CATSRDPGFNQPQHF.

This chain uses TRBV28 with TRBJ1-5; 7 positions match TRBD1. CDR1 MDHEN and CDR2 SYDVKM come from the germline V gene. J was trimmed by 3 bases and V by 6 bases; bases with no gene match: 11. This CDR3 is 16 amino acids long. The CDR3 reads CASRTHGTAYNQPQHF. DNA for the CDR3: TGTGCCAGCAGAACCCATGGGACAGCTTACAATCAGCCCCAGCATTTT.

The chain has TRBV7-9 and TRBJ2-1, with TRBD2 as a possible D gene (6 bases). V lost 1 base and J 7 bases, leaving 11 bases between the germline ends. There are 14 residues in the CDR3. The germline V gene has CDR1 SEHNR and CDR2 FQNEAQ (reference sequence). The CDR3 DNA follows: TGTGCCAGCAGCTTAGGGACTAATCGGAATGAGCAGTTCTTC. Amino acids: CASSLGTNRNEQFF.

The chain is built from TRBV7-9 and TRBJ2-7; maybe TRBD1 (6 bases). The CDR3 consists of 15 residues. The germline V gene encodes CDR1 SEHNR and CDR2 FQNEAQ (reference sequence). Trimming removed 5 bases at V and 1 base at J, with 15 bases between. The CDR3 protein is CASSTPTGQSYEQYF. CDR3 nucleotides: TGTGCCAGCAGCACCCCCACTGGACAGTCCTACGAGCAGTACTTC.

The chain carries TRBV18 and TRBJ2-7, with D possibly being TRBD2 (5 bases). CDR1 is KGHSH and CDR2 is LQKENI in the germline V gene. The CDR3 totals 16 residues. V lost 3 bases and J 4 bases, leaving 19 bases between the germline ends. CDR3 residues: CASSPPTNFARYEQYF. DNA for the CDR3: TGTGCCAGCTCACCCCCGACTAATTTTGCTAGGTACGAGCAGTACTTC.

This chain uses TRBV7-9 with TRBJ2-7; D gene unclear. The CDR3 length is 14 residues. V gave up 5 bases and J gave up 0 bases, with 11 bases separating them. The germline V gene encodes CDR1 SEHNR and CDR2 FQNEAQ (reference sequence). CDR3 amino acids: CASSPRTPSYEQYF. DNA of the CDR3: TGTGCCAGCAGCCCCCGGACGCCCTCCTACGAGCAGTACTTC.

This chain joins TRBV27 and TRBJ2-1; a weak D match, TRBD1 (6 bases). Germline V gene data show CDR1 as MNHEY and CDR2 as SMNVEV (reference sequence). The CDR3 runs to 14 residues. V gave up 0 bases and J gave up 8 bases, with 11 bases separating them. The CDR3 nucleotides read TGTGCCAGCAGTTTATCGGGGTCAGGGGATGAGCAGTTCTTC. Amino acids: CASSLSGSGDEQFF.

The V call is TRBV10-1, the J call TRBJ2-1; 9 nucleotides match TRBD2. The germline gives CDR1 WNHNN, CDR2 SYGVQD (reference sequence). V lost 0 bases to trimming and J lost 0 bases; unmatched junction nucleotides: 6. The CDR3 loop spans 18 amino acids. The CDR3 DNA sequence: TGCGCCAGCAGTGAGTCGGGCGGACTAGCGAGCTCCTACAATGAGCAGTTCTTC. Its translation is CASSESGGLASSYNEQFF.

The chain carries TRBV18 and TRBJ2-3; TRBD2 aligns across 8 bases. CDR3 length equals 14 residues. With 4 bases clipped from V and 4 bases from J, the junction kept 4 bases outside the gene matches. Per germline, CDR1 KGHSH and CDR2 LQKENI. This chain's CDR3 is CASSLGRGPDTQYF. The CDR3 nucleotides are TGTGCCAGCTCACTCGGGAGGGGACCAGATACGCAGTATTTT.

The rearrangement joins TRBV19 to TRBJ1-1, with D perhaps TRBD1 (5 bases). The V end was cut by 4 bases, the J end by 5 bases, with 20 bases between. The CDR3 extends over 16 amino acids. From germline, CDR1 is LNHDA and CDR2 SQIVND (reference sequence). The CDR3 DNA sequence: TGTGCCAGTAGTAAAATGGGGGGACCAAGAGGGACTGAAGCTTTCTTT. Its translation is CASSKMGGPRGTEAFF.

This clone was seen only once. This chain connects TRBV28 to TRBJ2-1; TRBD1 matches 8 bases. The CDR3 loop spans 15 amino acids. The trim removed 3 bases at V and 5 bases at J, leaving 6 bases unmatched. Germline CDR1 and CDR2: MDHEN and SYDVKM. Written as DNA, the CDR3 is TGTGCCAGCAGTTTTGTGGGACAGGTAAACAATGAGCAGTTCTTC. Residues: CASSFVGQVNNEQFF.

The chain carries TRBV6-4 and TRBJ2-3, with 12 nucleotides matching TRBD1. With V trimmed by 9 bases and J by 4 bases, 14 bases remained unmatched. The CDR3 is 17 amino acids. Germline CDR1 is MRHNA and CDR2 is SNTAGT. CDR3 sequence reads: CASSSIPGQGASDTQYF. CDR3 nucleotides: TGTGCCAGTTCGTCTATACCGGGACAGGGGGCATCAGATACGCAGTATTTT.

This chain uses TRBV9 with TRBJ2-3; D could derive from TRBD1 or TRBD2 (5 bases each). CDR3 size: 16 residues. Germline CDR1 reads SGDLS; CDR2 reads YYNGEE. The germline V and J ends were trimmed by 4 bases and 1 base, with 16 bases remaining between them. This CDR3 reads CASSPAGRARTDTQYF. The CDR3 DNA reads TGTGCCAGCAGCCCCGCAGGGAGAGCGCGCACAGATACGCAGTATTTT.

The chain has TRBV6-5 and TRBJ2-5; no reliable D call. The CDR3 is 11 residues long. The germline CDR1 and CDR2 sequences are MNHEY and SVGAGI. Between the trimmed V and J ends, which lost 6 bases and 5 bases, there was a span of 7 bases. CDR3 sequence: CASRAQETQYF. The DNA of the CDR3 is TGTGCCAGCAGGGCTCAGGAGACCCAGTACTTC.